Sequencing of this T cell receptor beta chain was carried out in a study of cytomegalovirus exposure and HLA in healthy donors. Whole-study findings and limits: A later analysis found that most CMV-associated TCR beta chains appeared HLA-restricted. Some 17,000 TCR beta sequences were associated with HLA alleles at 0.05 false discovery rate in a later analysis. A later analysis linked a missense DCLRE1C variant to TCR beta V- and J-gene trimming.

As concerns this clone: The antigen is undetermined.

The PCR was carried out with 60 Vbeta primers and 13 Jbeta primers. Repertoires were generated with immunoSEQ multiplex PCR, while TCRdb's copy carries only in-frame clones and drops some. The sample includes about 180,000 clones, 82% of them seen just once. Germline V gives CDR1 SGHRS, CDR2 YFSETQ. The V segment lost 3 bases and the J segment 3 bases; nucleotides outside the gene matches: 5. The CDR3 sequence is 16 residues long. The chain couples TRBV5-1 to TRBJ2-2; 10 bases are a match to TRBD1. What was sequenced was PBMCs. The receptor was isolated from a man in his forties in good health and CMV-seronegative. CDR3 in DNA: TGCGCCAGCAGCTCACCCGGGACAGGGGACACCGGGGAGCTGTTTTTT. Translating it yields CASSSPGTGDTGELFF.